Shown below are 2 T cell receptor beta chains from a single sample sequenced in a study of T-cell memory formation after mild COVID-19. TCRdb re-called the 5' RACE reads with MiXCR, one entry per CDR3 protein. This sample yields roughly 510,000 distinct CDR3 sequences, of which approximately 15% are seen a single time; just over 8% belongs to the top ten. Sample: PBMCs or a T cell subset sorted from them (not recorded which). The receptors were sampled from an adult woman who had mild COVID-19 (a few samples of this study predate the infection). Cell type and time point are not known.

The chain links TRBV12-3 or TRBV12-4 to TRBJ2-5; D call uncertain. CDR3 length equals 13 residues. Between the trimmed V and J ends, which lost 0 bases and 9 bases, there was a span of 11 bases. CDR3 bases: TGTGCCAGCAGTTTAGCGGCGGCCCGGGCCCAGTACTTC. It encodes CASSLAAARAQYF.

A few counts support this clonotype. The V call is TRBV7-6, the J call TRBJ2-3, with no clear D. The ends were cut back, 1 base at V and 2 bases at J, with 10 bases in the middle. This CDR3 region has 15 residues. Germline V CDR1 and CDR2: SGHVS, FNYEAQ. CDR3 DNA: TGTGCCAGCAGCTTAGGCAGTGTCCCCACAGATACGCAGTATTTT. Translated: CASSLGSVPTDTQYF.